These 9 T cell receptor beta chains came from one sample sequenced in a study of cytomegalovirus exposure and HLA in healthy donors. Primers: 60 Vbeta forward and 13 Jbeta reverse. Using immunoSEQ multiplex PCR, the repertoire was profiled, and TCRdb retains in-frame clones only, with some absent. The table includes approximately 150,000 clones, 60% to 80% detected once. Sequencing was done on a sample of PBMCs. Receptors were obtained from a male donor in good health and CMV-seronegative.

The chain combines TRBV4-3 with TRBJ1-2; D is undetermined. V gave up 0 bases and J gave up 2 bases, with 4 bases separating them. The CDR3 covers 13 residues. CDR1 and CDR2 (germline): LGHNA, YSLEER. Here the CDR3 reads CASSQDRNYGYTF. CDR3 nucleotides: TGCGCCAGCAGCCAAGATAGAAACTATGGCTACACCTTC.

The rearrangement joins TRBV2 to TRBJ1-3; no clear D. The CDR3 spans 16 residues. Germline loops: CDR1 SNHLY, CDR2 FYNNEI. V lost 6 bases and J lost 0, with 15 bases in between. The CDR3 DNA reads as TGTGCCAGCAGCGTCCGCGGGGAACTCTCTGGAAACACCATATATTTT. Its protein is CASSVRGELSGNTIYF.

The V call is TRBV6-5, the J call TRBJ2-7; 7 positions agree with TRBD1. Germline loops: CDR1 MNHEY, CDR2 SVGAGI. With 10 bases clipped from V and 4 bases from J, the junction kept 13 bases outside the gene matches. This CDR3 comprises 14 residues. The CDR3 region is CATTGRAVIYEQYF. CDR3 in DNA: TGTGCCACGACAGGGCGGGCGGTGATTTACGAGCAGTACTTC.

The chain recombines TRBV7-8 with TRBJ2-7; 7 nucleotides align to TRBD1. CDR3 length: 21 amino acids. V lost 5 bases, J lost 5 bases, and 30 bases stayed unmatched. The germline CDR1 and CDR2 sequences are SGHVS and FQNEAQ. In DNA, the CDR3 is TGTGCCAGCAGCCCAGCACCCAGGGGGACAATAAGTAGAATATCTCCCAACGAGCAGTACTTC. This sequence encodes CASSPAPRGTISRISPNEQYF.

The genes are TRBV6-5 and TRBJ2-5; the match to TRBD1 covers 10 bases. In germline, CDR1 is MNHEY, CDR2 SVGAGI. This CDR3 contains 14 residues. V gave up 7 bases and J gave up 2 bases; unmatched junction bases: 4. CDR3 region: CASKWDRGQETQYF. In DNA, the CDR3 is TGTGCCAGCAAGTGGGACAGGGGACAAGAGACCCAGTACTTC.

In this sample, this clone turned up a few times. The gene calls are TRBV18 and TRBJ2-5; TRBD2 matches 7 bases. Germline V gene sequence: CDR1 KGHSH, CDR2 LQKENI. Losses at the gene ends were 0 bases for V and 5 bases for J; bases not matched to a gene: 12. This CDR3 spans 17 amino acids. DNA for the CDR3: TGTGCCAGCTCACCACCCGGGGAGGGTATTAAGTCGGAGACCCAGTACTTC. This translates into CASSPPGEGIKSETQYF.

CDR3 loop: CASSEVGTGIEQYF. CDR3 in DNA: TGTGCCAGCAGTGAAGTCGGGACAGGGATCGAGCAGTACTTC. This chain connects TRBV2 to TRBJ2-7; 9 bases agree with TRBD1. Germline CDR1 is SNHLY and CDR2 is FYNNEI. This CDR3 region has 14 residues. V was pared by 1 base and J by 6 bases, with 4 bases of the junction left unmatched.

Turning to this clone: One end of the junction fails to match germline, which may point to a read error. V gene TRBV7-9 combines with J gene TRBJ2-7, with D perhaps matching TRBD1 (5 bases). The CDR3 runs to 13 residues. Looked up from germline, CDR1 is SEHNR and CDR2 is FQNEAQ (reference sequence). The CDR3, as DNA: TGTTCCAGCAGCTTCTTCAGGGATTACGAGCAGTACTTC. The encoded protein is CSSSFFRDYEQYF.

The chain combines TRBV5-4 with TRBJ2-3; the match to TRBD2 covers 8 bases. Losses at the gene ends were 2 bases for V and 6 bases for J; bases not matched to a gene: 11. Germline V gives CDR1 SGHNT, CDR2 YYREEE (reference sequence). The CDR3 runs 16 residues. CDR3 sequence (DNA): TGTGCCAGCAGCTTCGGAGGTGGCGGGAGGTTTGATACGCAGTATTTT. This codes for CASSFGGGGRFDTQYF. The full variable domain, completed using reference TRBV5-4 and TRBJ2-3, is ETGVTQSPTHLIKTRGQQVTLRCSSQSGHNTVSWYQQALGQGPQFIFQYYREEENGRGNFPPRFSGLQFPNYSSELNVNALELDDSALYLCASSFGGGGRFDTQYFGPGTRLTVL.